This T cell receptor beta chain was recovered during a study of shared clonotypes between healthy human individuals. Study at large: The study drew on a couple of women and three men aged 18 to 49 as donors.

With respect to this clone: Other DNA sequences from this sample encode an identical CDR3 as well.

Only in-frame clones appear in the TCRdb table, and some are missing; sequencing was by immunoSEQ multiplex PCR. The sample yields about 330,000 clones, over 65% seen once. CDR1 SGHTA and CDR2 FQGNSA come from the germline V gene. This CDR3 region has 15 residues. Trimming took 5 bases from V and 3 from J, leaving 15 bases between them. The chain recombines TRBV7-2 with TRBJ2-3; D perhaps matches TRBD1 (5 bases). The sequencing input was memory CD4+ T cells sorted from blood. Subset given: CD45RA-negative fraction. The receptor was isolated from a man aged 25 to 40 in good health. CDR3 loop: CASSPDSLGTDTQYF. The CDR3 nucleotides read TGTGCCAGCAGCCCTGACAGTTTAGGAACAGATACGCAGTATTTT.